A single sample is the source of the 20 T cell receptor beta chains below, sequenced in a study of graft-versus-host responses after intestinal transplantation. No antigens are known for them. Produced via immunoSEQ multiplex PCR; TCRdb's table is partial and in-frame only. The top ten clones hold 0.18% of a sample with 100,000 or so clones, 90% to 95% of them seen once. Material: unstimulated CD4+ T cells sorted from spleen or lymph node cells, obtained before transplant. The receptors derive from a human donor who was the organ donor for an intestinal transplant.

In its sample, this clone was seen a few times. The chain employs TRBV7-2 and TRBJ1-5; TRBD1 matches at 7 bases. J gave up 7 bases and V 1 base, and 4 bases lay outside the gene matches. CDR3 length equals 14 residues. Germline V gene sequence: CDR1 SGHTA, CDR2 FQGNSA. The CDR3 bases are TGTGCCAGCAGCTTAGGCAACAGGGGCCAGCCCCAGCATTTT. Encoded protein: CASSLGNRGQPQHF.

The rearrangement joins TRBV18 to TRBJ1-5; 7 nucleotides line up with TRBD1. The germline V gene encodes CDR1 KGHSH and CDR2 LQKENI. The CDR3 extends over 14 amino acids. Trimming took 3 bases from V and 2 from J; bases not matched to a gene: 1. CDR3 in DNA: TGTGCCAGCTCACCTACAGGGGGCAATCAGCCCCAGCATTTT. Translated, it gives CASSPTGGNQPQHF.

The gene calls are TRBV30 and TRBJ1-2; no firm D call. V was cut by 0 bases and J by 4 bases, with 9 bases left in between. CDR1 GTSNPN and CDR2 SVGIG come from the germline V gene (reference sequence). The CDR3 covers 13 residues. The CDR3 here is CAWSVLLTYGYTF. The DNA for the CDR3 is TGTGCCTGGAGTGTACTTCTCACCTATGGCTACACCTTC. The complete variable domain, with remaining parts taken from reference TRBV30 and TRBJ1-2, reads SQTIHQWPATLVQPVGSPLSLECTVEGTSNPNLYWYRQAAGRGLQLLFYSVGIGQISSEVPQNLSASRPQDRQFILSSKKLLLSDSGFYLCAWSVLLTYGYTFGSGTRLTVV.

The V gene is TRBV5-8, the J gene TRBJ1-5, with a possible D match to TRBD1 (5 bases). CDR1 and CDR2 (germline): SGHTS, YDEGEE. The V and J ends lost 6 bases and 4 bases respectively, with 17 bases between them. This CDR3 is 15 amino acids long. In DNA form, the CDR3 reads TGTGCCAGCACGCCGGGACTCCAACTTAATCAGCCCCAGCATTTT. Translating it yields CASTPGLQLNQPQHF. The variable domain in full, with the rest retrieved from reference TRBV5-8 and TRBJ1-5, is EAGVTQSPTHLIKTRGQQATLRCSPISGHTSVYWYQQALGLGLQFLLWYDEGEERNRGNFPPRFSGRQFPNYSSELNVNALELEDSALYLCASTPGLQLNQPQHFGDGTRLSIL.

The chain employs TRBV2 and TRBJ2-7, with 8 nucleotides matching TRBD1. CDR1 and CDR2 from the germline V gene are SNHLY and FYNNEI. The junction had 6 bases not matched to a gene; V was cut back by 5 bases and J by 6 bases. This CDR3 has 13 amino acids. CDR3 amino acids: CASSPDRGPEQYF. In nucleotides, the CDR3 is TGTGCCAGCAGTCCAGACAGGGGCCCCGAGCAGTACTTC. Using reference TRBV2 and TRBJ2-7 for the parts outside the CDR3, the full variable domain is EPEVTQTPSHQVTQMGQEVILRCVPISNHLYFYWYRQILGQKVEFLVSFYNNEISEKSEIFDDQFSVERPDGSNFTLKIRSTKLEDSAMYFCASSPDRGPEQYFGPGTRLTVT.

The CDR3 coding sequence is TGTGCCAGCAGTTACTCTGAAGCCGTGTACTCCCATGGCTACACCTTC. Its translation: CASSYSEAVYSHGYTF. This chain joins TRBV6-6 and TRBJ1-2; D is undetermined. V was clipped by 0 bases and J by 6 bases, with 17 bases between them. The CDR3 contains 16 residues. From germline, CDR1 is MNHNY and CDR2 SVGAGI (reference sequence).

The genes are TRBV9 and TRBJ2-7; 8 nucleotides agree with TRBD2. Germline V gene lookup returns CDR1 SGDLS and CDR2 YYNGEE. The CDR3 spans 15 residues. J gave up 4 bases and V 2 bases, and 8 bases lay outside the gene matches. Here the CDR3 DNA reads TGTGCCAGCAGCGTCGGGAGGGCGTTCGGTTACGAGCAGTACTTC. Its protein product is CASSVGRAFGYEQYF.

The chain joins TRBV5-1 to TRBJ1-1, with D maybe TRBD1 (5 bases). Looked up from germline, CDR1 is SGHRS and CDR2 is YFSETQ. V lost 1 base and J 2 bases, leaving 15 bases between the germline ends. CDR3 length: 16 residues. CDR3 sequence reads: CASSLSGAGINTEAFF. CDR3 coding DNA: TGCGCCAGCAGCTTGAGTGGGGCAGGCATCAACACTGAAGCTTTCTTT.

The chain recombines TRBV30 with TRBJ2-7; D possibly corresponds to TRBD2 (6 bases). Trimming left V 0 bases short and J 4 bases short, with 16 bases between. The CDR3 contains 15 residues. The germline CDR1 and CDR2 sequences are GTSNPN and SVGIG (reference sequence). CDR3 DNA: TGTGCCTGGAGTGTATCATACGCGGGGCCTTACGAGCAGTACTTC. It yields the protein CAWSVSYAGPYEQYF.

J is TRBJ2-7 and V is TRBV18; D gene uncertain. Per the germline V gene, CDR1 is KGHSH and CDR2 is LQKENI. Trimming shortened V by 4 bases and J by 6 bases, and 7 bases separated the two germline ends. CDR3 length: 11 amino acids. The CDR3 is CASSRSIEQYF. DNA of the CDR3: TGTGCCAGCTCACGGAGCATCGAGCAGTACTTC.

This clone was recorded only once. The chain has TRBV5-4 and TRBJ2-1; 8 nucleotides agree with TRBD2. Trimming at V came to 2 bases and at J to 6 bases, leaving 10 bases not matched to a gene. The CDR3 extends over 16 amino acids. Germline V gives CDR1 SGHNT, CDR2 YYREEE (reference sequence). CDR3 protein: CASSFLLRGGTNEQFF. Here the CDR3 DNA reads TGTGCCAGCAGCTTCCTTCTCCGGGGGGGAACCAATGAGCAGTTCTTC.

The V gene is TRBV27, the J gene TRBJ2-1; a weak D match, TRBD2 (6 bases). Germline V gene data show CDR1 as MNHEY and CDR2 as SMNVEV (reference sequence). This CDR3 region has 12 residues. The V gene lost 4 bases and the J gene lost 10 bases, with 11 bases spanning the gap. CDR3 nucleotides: TGTGCCAGCAGTTCGCGGGAACGAGAGCAGTTCTTC. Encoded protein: CASSSREREQFF.

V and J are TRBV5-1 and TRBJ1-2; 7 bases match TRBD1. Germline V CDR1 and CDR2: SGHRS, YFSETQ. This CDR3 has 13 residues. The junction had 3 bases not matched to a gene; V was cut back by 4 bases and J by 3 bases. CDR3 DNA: TGCGCCAGCAGCCCCGGACAGGACTATGGCTACACCTTC. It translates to CASSPGQDYGYTF.

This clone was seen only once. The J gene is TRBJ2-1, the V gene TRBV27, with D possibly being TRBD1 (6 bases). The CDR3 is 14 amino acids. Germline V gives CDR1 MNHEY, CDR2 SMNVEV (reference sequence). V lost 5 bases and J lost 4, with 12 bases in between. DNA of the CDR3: TGTGCCAGCAGTGCCACGGACAGATACAATGAGCAGTTCTTC. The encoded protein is CASSATDRYNEQFF.

The CDR3 region has the DNA TGTGCCAGCAGCTTAGAGCCGGGATCGAACACTGAAGCTTTCTTT. Its protein is CASSLEPGSNTEAFF. The chain has TRBV11-2 and TRBJ1-1; D gene unclear. The CDR3 spans 15 residues. The V gene lost 0 bases and the J gene lost 1 base, with 9 bases spanning the gap. Germline-derived CDR1 and CDR2 are SGHAT and FQNNGV.

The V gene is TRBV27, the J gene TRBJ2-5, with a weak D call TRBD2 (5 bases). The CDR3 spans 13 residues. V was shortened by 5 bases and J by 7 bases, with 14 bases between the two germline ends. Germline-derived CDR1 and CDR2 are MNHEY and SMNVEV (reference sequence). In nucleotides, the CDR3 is TGTGCCAGCAGTCCCCGAGGGCTAGGGACCCAGTACTTC. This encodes CASSPRGLGTQYF.

For the CDR3, the DNA is TGTGCCAGCAGCTTGGGACTAGCGGGGGGGCTGGAGACCCAGTACTTC. Its translation: CASSLGLAGGLETQYF. J is TRBJ2-5 and V is TRBV7-6; 16 bases agree with TRBD2. V shed 3 bases, J shed 5 bases, and the junction held 3 bases outside the gene matches. The length of the CDR3 is 16 residues. CDR1 is SGHVS and CDR2 is FNYEAQ in the germline V gene. The complete variable domain, with remaining parts taken from reference TRBV7-6 and TRBJ2-5, reads GAGVSQSPRYKVTKRGQDVALRCDPISGHVSLYWYRQALGQGPEFLTYFNYEAQQDKSGLPNDRFSAERPEGSISTLTIQRTEQRDSAMYRCASSLGLAGGLETQYFGPGTRLLVL.

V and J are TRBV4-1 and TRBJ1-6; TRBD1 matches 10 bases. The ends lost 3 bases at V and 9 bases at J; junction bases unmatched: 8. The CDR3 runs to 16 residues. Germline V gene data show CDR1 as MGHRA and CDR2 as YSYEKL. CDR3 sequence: CASSQQSGTGVSPLHF. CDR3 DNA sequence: TGCGCCAGCAGCCAGCAGTCCGGGACAGGGGTTTCACCCCTCCACTTT.

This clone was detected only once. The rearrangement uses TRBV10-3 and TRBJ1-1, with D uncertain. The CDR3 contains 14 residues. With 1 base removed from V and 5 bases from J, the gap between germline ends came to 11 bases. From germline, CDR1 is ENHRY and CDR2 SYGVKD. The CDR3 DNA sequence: TGTGCCATCAGTGAGTTGGGCAGTAGGACTGAAGCTTTCTTT. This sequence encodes CAISELGSRTEAFF.

The CDR3 DNA reads as TGTGCCTCGGCCCGGGTTGACACTGAAGCTTTCTTT. This gives the protein CASARVDTEAFF. The V gene is TRBV7-2, the J gene TRBJ1-1, with D uncertain. There are 12 residues in the CDR3. Germline loops: CDR1 SGHTA, CDR2 FQGNSA. Trimming pared 11 bases from V and 3 bases from J, leaving 13 bases between.